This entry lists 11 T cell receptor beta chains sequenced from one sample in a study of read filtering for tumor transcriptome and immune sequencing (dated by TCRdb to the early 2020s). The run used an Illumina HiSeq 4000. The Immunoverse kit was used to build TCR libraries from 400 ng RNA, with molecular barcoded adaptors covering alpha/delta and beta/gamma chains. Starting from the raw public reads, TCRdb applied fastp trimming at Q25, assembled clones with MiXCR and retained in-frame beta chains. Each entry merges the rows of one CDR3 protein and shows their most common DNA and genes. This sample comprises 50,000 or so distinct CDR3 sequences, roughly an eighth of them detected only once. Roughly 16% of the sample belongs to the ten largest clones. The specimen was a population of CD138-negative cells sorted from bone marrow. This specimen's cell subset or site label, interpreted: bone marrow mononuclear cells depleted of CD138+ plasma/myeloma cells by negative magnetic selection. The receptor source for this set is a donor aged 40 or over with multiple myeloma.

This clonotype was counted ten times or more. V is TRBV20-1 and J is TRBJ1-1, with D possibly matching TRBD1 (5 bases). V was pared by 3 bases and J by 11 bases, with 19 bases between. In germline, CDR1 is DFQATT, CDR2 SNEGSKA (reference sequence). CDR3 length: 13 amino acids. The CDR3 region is CSASSGAGRVAFF. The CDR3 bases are TGCAGTGCTAGCTCCGGGGCCGGAAGGGTGGCTTTCTTT.

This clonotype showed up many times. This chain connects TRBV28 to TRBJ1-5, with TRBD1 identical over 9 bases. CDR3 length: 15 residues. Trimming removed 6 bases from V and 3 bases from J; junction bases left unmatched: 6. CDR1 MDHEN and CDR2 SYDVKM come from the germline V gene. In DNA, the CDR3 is TGTGCCAGCAGCTCCGGGACAGGGTACAATCAGCCCCAGCATTTT. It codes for CASSSGTGYNQPQHF. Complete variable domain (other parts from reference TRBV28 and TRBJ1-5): DVKVTQSSRYLVKRTGEKVFLECVQDMDHENMFWYRQDPGLGLRLIYFSYDVKMKEKGDIPEGYSVSREKKERFSLILESASTNQTSMYLCASSSGTGYNQPQHFGDGTRLSIL.

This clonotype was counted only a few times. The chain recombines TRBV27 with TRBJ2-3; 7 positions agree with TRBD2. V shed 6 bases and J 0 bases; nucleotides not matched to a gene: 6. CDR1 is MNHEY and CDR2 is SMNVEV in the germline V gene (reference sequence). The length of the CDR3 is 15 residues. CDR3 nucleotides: TGTGCCAGCAGCGGAGGACTAGTGAGCACAGATACGCAGTATTTT. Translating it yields CASSGGLVSTDTQYF.

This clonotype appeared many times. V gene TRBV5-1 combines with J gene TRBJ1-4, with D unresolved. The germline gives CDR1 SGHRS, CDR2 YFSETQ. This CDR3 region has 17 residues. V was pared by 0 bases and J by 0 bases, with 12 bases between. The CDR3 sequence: CASSLGATHATNEKLFF. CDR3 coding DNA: TGCGCCAGCAGCTTGGGTGCCACCCATGCAACTAATGAAAAACTGTTTTTT.

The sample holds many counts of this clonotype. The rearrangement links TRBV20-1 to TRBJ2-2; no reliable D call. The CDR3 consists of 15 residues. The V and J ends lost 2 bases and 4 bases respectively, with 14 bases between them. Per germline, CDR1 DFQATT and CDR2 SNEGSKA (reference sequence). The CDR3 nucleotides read TGCAGTGCTAGAACTCGGAAGGTAGTCACCGGGGAGCTGTTTTTT. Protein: CSARTRKVVTGELFF.

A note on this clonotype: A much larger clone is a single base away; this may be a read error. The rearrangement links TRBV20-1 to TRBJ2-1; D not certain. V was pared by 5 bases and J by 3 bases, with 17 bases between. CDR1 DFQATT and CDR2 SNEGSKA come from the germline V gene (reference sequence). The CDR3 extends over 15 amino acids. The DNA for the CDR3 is TGCAGTGCTGGCCGGGTAGAATCTGACTACAATGAGCAGTTCTTC. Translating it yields CSAGRVESDYNEQFF.

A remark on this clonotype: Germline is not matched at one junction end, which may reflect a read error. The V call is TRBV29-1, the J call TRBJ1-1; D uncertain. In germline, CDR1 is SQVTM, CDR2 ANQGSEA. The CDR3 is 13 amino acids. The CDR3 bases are TGCAGCGTTGAAGGGCGGTCGGCTCGCGAAGCTTCCTTT. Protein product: CSVEGRSAREASF. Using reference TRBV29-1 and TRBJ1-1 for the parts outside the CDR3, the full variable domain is SAVISQKPSRDICQRGTSLTIQCQVDSQVTMMFWYRQQPGQSLTLIATANQGSEATYESGFVIDKFPISRPNLTFSTLTVSNMSPEDSSIYLCSVEGRSAREASFGQGTRLTVV.

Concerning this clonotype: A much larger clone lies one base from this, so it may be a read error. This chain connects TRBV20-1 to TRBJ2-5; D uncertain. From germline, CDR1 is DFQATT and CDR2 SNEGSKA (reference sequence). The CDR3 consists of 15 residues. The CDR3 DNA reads TGCAGTTCTAGAGGCCTTGCCGGGCGGCGGGAGACCCAGTACTTC. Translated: CSSRGLAGRRETQYF.

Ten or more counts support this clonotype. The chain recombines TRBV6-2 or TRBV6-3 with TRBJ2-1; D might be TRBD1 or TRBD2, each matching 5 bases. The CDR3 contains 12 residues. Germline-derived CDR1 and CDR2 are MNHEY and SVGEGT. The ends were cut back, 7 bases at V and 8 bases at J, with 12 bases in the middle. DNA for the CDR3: TGTGCCAGCAATCGGGACGTCGATGAGCAGTTCTTC. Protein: CASNRDVDEQFF.

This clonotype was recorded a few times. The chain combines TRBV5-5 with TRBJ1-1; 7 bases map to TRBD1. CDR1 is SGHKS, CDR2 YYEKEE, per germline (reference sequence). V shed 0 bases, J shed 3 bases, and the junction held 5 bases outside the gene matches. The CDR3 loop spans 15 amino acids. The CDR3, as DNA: TGTGCCAGCAGCTTGGCTGCAGGGGGGCACACTGAAGCTTTCTTT. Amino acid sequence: CASSLAAGGHTEAFF.

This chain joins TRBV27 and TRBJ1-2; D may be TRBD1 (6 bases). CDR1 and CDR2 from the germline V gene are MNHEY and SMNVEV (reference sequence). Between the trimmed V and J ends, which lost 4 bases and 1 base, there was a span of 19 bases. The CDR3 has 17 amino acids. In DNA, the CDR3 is TGTGCCAGCAGTTCCCGACGGGGGGCGCGAAGTAACTATGGCTACACCTTC. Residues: CASSSRRGARSNYGYTF.